A selection of T cell receptor beta chains follows, all from one sample in a study of blood T cell repertoires in COVID-19. Sequencing used immunoSEQ multiplex PCR; TCRdb keeps in-frame clones, though not all of them. The repertoire consists of more than 90,000 clones, with 70% to 90% occurring once and the leading ten covering around 12%. The sequenced material came from peripheral blood. All receptors come from a human donor in a cohort sampled during active COVID-19. The CDR3 runs from the conserved cysteine through the conserved F or W. D genes are given only for firm matches. Clone size appears in some rows only: once, few, many, or a class for an expanded clone.

D	J	size	V	CDR3	DNA
-	TRBJ2-2	-	TRBV4-3	CASSQTGTGELFF	TGCGCCAGCAGCCAAACGGGAACCGGGGAGCTGTTTTTT
TRBD2	TRBJ2-3	-	TRBV7-8	CASSSPGAGTSTDTQYF	TGTGCCAGCAGCTCCCCCGGAGCGGGGACCAGCACAGATACGCAGTATTTT
TRBD2	TRBJ2-3	-	TRBV7-2	CASSFRAGGPPDTQYF	TGTGCCAGCAGCTTTAGAGCGGGGGGGCCGCCAGATACGCAGTATTTT
TRBD2	TRBJ2-5	-	TRBV5-4	CASSLGTSGGLLETQYF	TGTGCCAGCAGCTTGGGTACTAGCGGGGGGCTTCTGGAGACCCAGTACTTC
-	TRBJ1-1	-	TRBV11-1	CASSLARAGKTEAFF	TGTGCCAGCAGCTTAGCAAGGGCAGGGAAAACTGAAGCTTTCTTT
-	TRBJ2-1	once	TRBV19	CASSPRRGTSYNEQFF	TGTGCCAGTAGCCCTAGACGGGGAACGTCCTACAATGAGCAGTTCTTC
-	TRBJ2-5	-	TRBV5-1	CASSLTGQTSGTQYF	TGCGCCAGCAGCTTGACCGGACAGACCAGTGGGACCCAGTACTTC
-	TRBJ2-5	-	TRBV29-1	CSVPLQGWETQYF	TGCAGCGTCCCCCTACAGGGTTGGGAGACCCAGTACTTC
TRBD1	TRBJ2-5	-	TRBV2	CASSVGQGGETQYF	TGTGCCAGCAGTGTAGGACAGGGGGGAGAGACCCAGTACTTC
TRBD2	TRBJ2-3	-	TRBV5-4	CASSPRLAGGSTDTQYF	TGTGCCAGCAGCCCCCGACTAGCGGGGGGAAGCACAGATACGCAGTATTTT
-	TRBJ1-2	-	TRBV4-2	CASSQESSRGRGYTF	TGTGCCAGCAGCCAAGAATCGAGCAGGGGTAGGGGCTACACCTTC
TRBD1	TRBJ1-1	-	TRBV4-2	CASSRRTGLLNTEAFF	TGTGCCAGCAGCCGTAGGACAGGGCTACTGAACACTGAAGCTTTCTTT
TRBD1	TRBJ1-2	-	TRBV11-3	CASSLDFFRDRVHSGYGYTF	TGTGCCAGCAGCTTAGATTTTTTCCGGGACAGGGTACACTCGGGCTATGGCTACACCTTC
TRBD2	TRBJ2-5	-	TRBV6-2/TRBV6-3	CASSYRGGRETQYF	TGTGCCAGCAGTTACCGGGGGGGGAGAGAGACCCAGTACTTC
TRBD1	TRBJ2-3	-	TRBV7-9	CASSTGTGGRDTQYF	TGTGCCAGCAGCACTGGGACAGGGGGGAGGGATACGCAGTATTTT
-	TRBJ2-7	-	TRBV6-2/TRBV6-3	CASTPEESPYEQYF	TGTGCCAGCACCCCGGAGGAGAGCCCCTACGAGCAGTACTTC
-	TRBJ2-3	-	TRBV27	CASAPTRGTDTQYF	TGTGCCAGCGCCCCTACACGGGGCACAGATACGCAGTATTTT
-	TRBJ1-3	-	TRBV9	CASSAQGSAGNTIYF	TGTGCCAGCAGCGCACAGGGAAGCGCTGGAAACACCATATATTTT
-	TRBJ2-1	once	TRBV12-3/TRBV12-4	CASSLAPGNEQFF	TGTGCCAGCAGTTTAGCGCCGGGCAATGAGCAGTTCTTC
TRBD1	TRBJ2-7	many	TRBV10-3	CAIRVQGTLYEQYF	TGTGCCATCAGAGTACAGGGGACCCTTTACGAGCAGTACTTC
TRBD1	TRBJ2-2	few	TRBV6-4	CASSARDRVGTGELFF	TGTGCCAGCAGTGCCCGGGACAGGGTCGGCACCGGGGAGCTGTTTTTT
-	TRBJ1-6	-	TRBV2	CASRGLDRGSPLHF	TGTGCCAGCAGGGGCCTTGATCGGGGTTCACCCCTCCACTTT
TRBD2	TRBJ2-1	once	TRBV4-3	CASSQDAVLAGGPNDEQFF	TGCGCCAGCAGCCAAGATGCGGTACTAGCGGGAGGGCCCAATGATGAGCAGTTCTTC
TRBD1	TRBJ1-6	-	TRBV7-2	CASSLEGTGPNSPLHF	TGTGCCAGCAGCTTAGAAGGGACAGGACCGAATTCACCCCTCCACTTT
-	TRBJ1-1	-	TRBV19	CASSSTPGSTNTEAFF	TGTGCCAGTAGTTCAACACCAGGGTCCACGAACACTGAAGCTTTCTTT
-	TRBJ2-6	few	TRBV19	CATQTRFSGANVLTF	TGTGCCACCCAAACCAGGTTCTCTGGGGCCAACGTCCTGACTTTC
-	TRBJ2-1	-	TRBV7-3	CASSLMIQGGNEQFF	TGTGCCAGCAGCTTAATGATCCAGGGGGGCAATGAGCAGTTCTTC
-	TRBJ2-6	-	TRBV6-2/TRBV6-3	CASSPDRPLKRNPSGANVLTF	TGTGCCAGCAGCCCTGACAGGCCCCTTAAACGCAATCCATCTGGGGCCAACGTCCTGACTTTC
-	TRBJ1-6	-	TRBV18	CASSQRQERGSPLHF	TGTGCCAGCTCACAAAGACAGGAGAGAGGGTCACCCCTCCACTTT
-	TRBJ2-7	-	TRBV20-1	CSARAGEQYF	TGCAGTGCTAGAGCAGGCGAGCAGTACTTC
-	TRBJ2-1	-	TRBV7-3	CASSSTGNEQFF	TGTGCCAGCAGCTCGACGGGGAATGAGCAGTTCTTC
-	TRBJ2-5	-	TRBV9	CASSDARGGAGFQETQYF	TGTGCCAGCAGCGATGCCAGGGGAGGAGCGGGGTTTCAAGAGACCCAGTACTTC
-	TRBJ2-2	-	TRBV7-3	CASGFTPGLWTGELFF	TGTGCCAGCGGATTCACCCCAGGGTTGTGGACCGGGGAGCTGTTTTTT
TRBD2	TRBJ2-2	-	TRBV6-5	CASSSRLAGEGGELFF	TGTGCCAGCAGTTCTCGACTAGCGGGAGAGGGCGGGGAGCTGTTTTTT
TRBD2	TRBJ2-1	-	TRBV27	CASSLLVAGGSYNEQFF	TGTGCCAGCAGTTTATTGGTAGCGGGAGGTTCCTACAATGAGCAGTTCTTC
-	TRBJ2-7	-	TRBV7-2	CASSLRTPYEQYF	TGTGCCAGCAGCTTAAGGACACCCTACGAGCAGTACTTC
TRBD1	TRBJ1-2	-	TRBV13	CASSPGGQGFYGYTF	TGTGCCAGCAGCCCCGGGGGACAGGGCTTCTATGGCTACACCTTC
TRBD1	TRBJ2-2	-	TRBV19	CASSPGQSTGELFF	TGTGCCAGTAGTCCGGGACAGAGCACCGGGGAGCTGTTTTTT
TRBD2	TRBJ2-1	-	TRBV3-1/TRBV3-2	CASSQDLGLAGDEQFF	TGTGCCAGCAGCCAAGATCTCGGACTAGCGGGAGACGAGCAGTTCTTC
-	TRBJ1-5	-	TRBV7-9	CASSRQNQPQHF	TGTGCCAGCAGCCGTCAGAATCAGCCCCAGCATTTT
TRBD1	TRBJ2-7	-	TRBV7-2	CASSLGGTGYYEQYF	TGTGCCAGCAGCTTAGGTGGGACAGGTTACTACGAGCAGTACTTC
-	TRBJ2-7	-	TRBV6-2/TRBV6-3	CASSYSWGSYEQYF	TGTGCCAGCAGTTACTCTTGGGGCAGCTACGAGCAGTACTTC
-	TRBJ2-5	-	TRBV9	CASSPLPGVAGETQYF	TGTGCCAGCAGCCCACTCCCAGGGGTGGCGGGAGAGACCCAGTACTTC
TRBD1	TRBJ2-7	-	TRBV6-5	CASSEGQGAAEF	TGTGCCAGCAGCGAGGGGCAGGGGGCTGCGGAGTTC
TRBD1	TRBJ1-6	-	TRBV27	CASSFSLQGASYNSPLHF	TGTGCCAGCAGTTTCTCTTTACAGGGGGCATCCTATAATTCACCCCTCCACTTT
TRBD2	TRBJ2-1	-	TRBV5-1	CASSLESLGLVSNEQFF	TGCGCCAGCAGCTTGGAGTCTCTAGGACTAGTTTCGAATGAGCAGTTCTTC
-	TRBJ1-1	few	TRBV7-2	CASSLAGRGNTEAFF	TGTGCCAGCAGCTTAGCCGGCAGGGGGAACACTGAAGCTTTCTTT
TRBD2	TRBJ2-1	few	TRBV6-6	CAGRGDSYNEQFF	TGTGCCGGGCGGGGGGACTCCTACAATGAGCAGTTCTTC